Listed below are T cell receptor beta chains from one sample, sequenced in a study of T cells after yellow fever vaccination. TCRdb reprocessed the 5' RACE reads via MiXCR and lists one record per CDR3 protein. The sample holds around 310,000 distinct CDR3 sequences, approximately 4% seen once. Sequenced here: PBMCs, sampled 15 days after the yellow fever booster vaccination. Source of these receptors: a man between 18 and 29 years old who received the YFV17D yellow fever vaccine. CDR3s include the opening cysteine and the closing phenylalanine or tryptophan. A D gene is named only where the DNA matches it firmly. Clone sizes are given selectively: once, few, many, or a class where the clone is expanded.

v_gene	j_gene	abundance	d_gene	CDR3aa	CDR3nt
TRBV30	TRBJ1-1	many	-	CAWSLQVEAFF	TGTGCCTGGAGTCTGCAGGTTGAAGCTTTCTTT
TRBV5-4	TRBJ2-1	-	-	CASSTILSMANEQFF	TGTGCCAGCAGCACCATTCTTTCTATGGCGAATGAGCAGTTCTTC
TRBV7-2	TRBJ1-5	-	-	CASSLGATYSNQPQHF	TGTGCCAGCAGCTTAGGCGCAACGTATAGCAATCAGCCCCAGCATTTT
TRBV5-1	TRBJ2-5	-	-	CASTVGAAPETQYF	TGCGCCAGCACCGTAGGAGCGGCCCCAGAGACCCAGTACTTC
TRBV5-1	TRBJ2-3	-	TRBD2	CASSKGTHLAGGPTDTQYF	TGCGCCAGCAGCAAGGGGACCCACCTAGCGGGGGGGCCCACAGATACGCAGTATTTT
TRBV7-2	TRBJ2-1	many	-	CASSLWTDYNEQFF	TGTGCCAGCAGCTTATGGACGGACTACAATGAGCAGTTCTTC
TRBV6-6	TRBJ1-1	many	-	CASSYGGSGTEAFF	TGTGCCAGCAGTTACGGGGGGTCGGGGACTGAAGCTTTCTTT
TRBV5-1	TRBJ1-1	many	-	CASSPRALGGHTEAFF	TGCGCCAGCAGCCCGCGGGCGTTAGGCGGTCACACTGAAGCTTTCTTT
TRBV10-3	TRBJ2-5	few	TRBD2	CAISGAGGGETQYF	TGTGCCATCAGTGGAGCCGGCGGGGGAGAGACCCAGTACTTC
TRBV20-1	TRBJ1-2	-	-	CSARVRTQTYGYTF	TGCAGTGCTAGAGTCAGGACCCAAACTTATGGCTACACCTTC
TRBV11-2	TRBJ1-6	few	-	CASSLAPGDGVGDAPLHF	TGTGCCAGCAGCTTAGCGCCGGGTGACGGAGTTGGGGATGCACCCCTCCACTTT
TRBV7-2	TRBJ1-5	many	-	CASSLGSGFQPQHF	TGTGCCAGCAGCTTAGGTTCGGGATTCCAGCCCCAGCATTTT
TRBV9	TRBJ1-5	many	-	CASSVDGSDQPQHF	TGTGCCAGCAGCGTAGACGGTAGTGATCAGCCCCAGCATTTT
TRBV15	TRBJ1-2	many	-	CATSRESTRGGYGYTF	TGTGCCACCAGCAGAGAGAGTACCCGGGGGGGGTACGGCTACACCTTC
TRBV3-2	TRBJ1-5	few	-	CASTNNLDRDNQPQHF	TGTGCCAGCACAAACAACCTCGACAGGGACAATCAGCCCCAGCATTTT
TRBV6-2/TRBV6-3	TRBJ1-2	few	-	CASALRANYGYTF	TGTGCCAGCGCCCTCCGAGCTAACTATGGCTACACCTTC
TRBV20-1	TRBJ2-3	many	TRBD2	CSADGAGGTDTQYF	TGCAGTGCTGACGGAGCGGGGGGCACAGATACGCAGTATTTT
TRBV11-2	TRBJ1-2	-	-	CASSSGRGGYTF	TGTGCCAGCAGCTCAGGAAGGGGCGGCTACACCTTC
TRBV7-9	TRBJ2-7	many	-	CASSLSQDSSYEQYF	TGTGCCAGCAGCTTATCCCAGGACAGCTCCTACGAGCAGTACTTC
TRBV7-9	TRBJ2-1	-	TRBD2	CAGSLAGVPYNEQFF	TGTGCCGGCAGCTTAGCGGGGGTCCCCTACAATGAGCAGTTCTTC
TRBV7-3	TRBJ2-2	-	-	CASSAEPTGELFF	TGTGCCAGCAGCGCGGAACCAACCGGGGAGCTGTTTTTT
TRBV7-2	TRBJ2-1	few	TRBD2	CASSLRSGGGKVEQFF	TGTGCCAGCAGCTTACGGTCCGGGGGGGGAAAGGTTGAGCAGTTCTTC
TRBV20-1	TRBJ1-6	few	-	CSARGGGGASYNSPLHF	TGCAGTGCTAGAGGGGGTGGGGGAGCATCCTATAATTCACCCCTCCACTTT
TRBV6-5	TRBJ2-7	many	-	CATRTAYEQYF	TGTGCCACCAGGACAGCCTACGAGCAGTACTTC
TRBV27	TRBJ2-7	many	TRBD2	CASRILSGGDYEQYF	TGTGCCAGCAGAATTCTTAGCGGGGGGGATTACGAGCAGTACTTC
TRBV4-1	TRBJ2-7	many	-	CASSASDNAYEQYF	TGCGCCAGCAGCGCCTCGGACAACGCCTACGAGCAGTACTTC
TRBV20-1	TRBJ1-4	-	-	CSARDNAGDEKLFF	TGCAGTGCTAGAGATAACGCAGGGGATGAAAAACTGTTTTTT
TRBV7-9	TRBJ1-2	many	-	CASSSYRDTPNYGYTF	TGTGCCAGCAGCTCCTACCGGGACACTCCTAACTATGGCTACACCTTC
TRBV5-1	TRBJ2-5	many	TRBD2	CASSLVASGVETQYF	TGCGCCAGCAGCTTGGTGGCTAGCGGGGTAGAGACCCAGTACTTC
TRBV5-4	TRBJ2-2	-	TRBD1	CASSRSTGGGTGELFF	TGTGCCAGCAGCCGATCGACAGGGGGTGGCACCGGGGAGCTGTTTTTT
TRBV7-6	TRBJ2-5	many	-	CASSSPGLFQETQYF	TGTGCCAGCAGCTCCCCTGGGTTATTCCAAGAGACCCAGTACTTC
TRBV30	TRBJ2-5	few	-	CAWRGVLETQYF	TGTGCCTGGAGGGGCGTTTTGGAGACCCAGTACTTC
TRBV9	TRBJ2-1	few	TRBD2	CASSVGRGVNEQFF	TGTGCCAGCAGCGTAGGGCGGGGGGTAAATGAGCAGTTCTTC
TRBV12-3/TRBV12-4	TRBJ2-5	many	-	CASTGRDGETQYF	TGTGCCAGCACCGGAAGGGATGGAGAGACCCAGTACTTC
TRBV12-3/TRBV12-4	TRBJ2-3	many	TRBD2	CASKSGGGDTQYF	TGTGCCAGTAAGAGCGGGGGTGGAGATACGCAGTATTTT
TRBV15	TRBJ2-1	many	-	CATSRETGHGPLEQFF	TGTGCCACCAGCAGAGAAACGGGACACGGACCTCTGGAGCAGTTCTTC
TRBV19	TRBJ1-1	few	-	CACRGAGRMNTEAFF	TGTGCGTGTAGGGGGGCAGGACGCATGAACACTGAAGCTTTCTTT
TRBV5-1	TRBJ1-1	many	-	CASSFGGSETEAFF	TGCGCCAGCAGCTTTGGAGGGTCGGAGACTGAAGCTTTCTTT
TRBV28	TRBJ1-2	few	TRBD1	CASSSGRQGQLTLNYGYTF	TGTGCCAGCAGTTCTGGAAGACAGGGGCAACTAACACTAAACTATGGCTACACCTTC
TRBV18	TRBJ1-6	-	TRBD1	CASSPPRGRRNSPLHF	TGTGCCAGCTCACCACCGAGGGGGCGAAGGAATTCACCCCTCCACTTT
TRBV7-2	TRBJ1-5	few	-	CASRPGSNHQPQHF	TGTGCCAGCAGACCGGGGAGCAATCATCAGCCCCAGCATTTT
TRBV27	TRBJ2-1	-	-	CASSFQIAYNEQFF	TGTGCCAGCAGTTTTCAGATCGCCTACAATGAGCAGTTCTTC
TRBV6-2/TRBV6-3	TRBJ2-2	many	TRBD1	CASSSLSGQGNTGELFF	TGTGCCAGCAGTTCCCTCTCGGGACAGGGCAACACCGGGGAGCTGTTTTTT
TRBV4-1	TRBJ2-3	many	-	CASSLDGQLERPATDTQYF	TGCGCCAGCAGCCTCGACGGACAGTTGGAAAGGCCGGCTACAGATACGCAGTATTTT
TRBV12-3/TRBV12-4	TRBJ2-5	-	-	CASKGRFQETQYF	TGTGCCAGCAAAGGTCGGTTTCAAGAGACCCAGTACTTC
TRBV20-1	TRBJ2-7	many	-	CSAILANRYEQYF	TGCAGTGCTATTCTAGCGAATCGGTACGAGCAGTACTTC
TRBV20-1	TRBJ2-3	many	-	CSATRGGGGHRDTQYF	TGCAGTGCCACACGCGGGGGAGGGGGCCATAGAGATACGCAGTATTTT
TRBV6-5	TRBJ2-5	few	-	CASSYGGPSLRTQYF	TGTGCCAGCAGTTACGGGGGGCCCAGTCTTCGGACCCAGTACTTC
TRBV5-1	TRBJ1-2	many	TRBD1	CASGPGQGPYGYTF	TGCGCCAGTGGACCGGGACAGGGTCCCTATGGCTACACCTTC
TRBV6-2/TRBV6-3	TRBJ2-1	-	-	CASRVGDGTYNEQFF	TGTGCCAGCAGAGTTGGGGACGGAACCTACAATGAGCAGTTCTTC
TRBV7-2	TRBJ1-2	few	-	CASSPGLANYGYTF	TGTGCCAGCAGCCCAGGCCTAGCTAACTATGGCTACACCTTC
TRBV10-2	TRBJ2-7	many	TRBD2	CASSESLAGAGEQYF	TGCGCCAGCAGTGAGTCACTAGCGGGGGCGGGGGAGCAGTACTTC
TRBV11-2	TRBJ2-5	few	-	CASSLIRGKRTQYF	TGTGCCAGCAGCTTAATAAGGGGGAAGAGAACCCAGTACTTC
TRBV3-1	TRBJ2-7	-	TRBD2	CASSQDVAGTSYEQYF	TGTGCCAGCAGCCAAGATGTAGCGGGGACTTCCTACGAGCAGTACTTC